This TCR beta chain was documented in a study of blood T cell repertoires in COVID-19. Study details: Some COVID-19 samples were acute and others convalescent; all came from the United States, Italy and Spain.

J gave up 2 bases and V 1 base, and 3 bases lay outside the gene matches. CDR1 and CDR2 from the germline V gene are SGHTA and FQGNSA. The CDR3 runs to 16 residues. The table came from immunoSEQ multiplex PCR; TCRdb's copy has only in-frame clones and leaves some out. This sample has roughly 250,000 clones, with about four fifths found just once. Sequencing used peripheral blood. This chain joins TRBV7-2 and TRBJ2-5, with 11 bases that match TRBD2. The sequence derives from a man aged 35 to 55 with active or convalescent COVID-19. This chain's CDR3 is CASSLDLAGGQETQYF. CDR3 DNA sequence: TGTGCCAGCAGCTTAGATTTAGCGGGGGGGCAAGAGACCCAGTACTTC.